This TCR beta chain was sequenced for a study of Ad26.COV2.S vaccination and SARS-CoV-2 variants. Concerning this clone: Its antigen is currently unknown.

Germline CDR1 is MNHEY and CDR2 is SMNVEV (reference sequence). V lost 2 bases, J lost 4 bases, and 11 bases lay in between. There are 14 residues in the CDR3. Indicated treatment: approximately 18 received Ad26.COV2.S at low or high dose, single or two shots; several received placebo; per-sample allocation not given. All samples were drawn on day 63, counting from the first vaccine or placebo injection. Vaccination used an Ad26 vector expressing Wuhan-strain SARS-CoV-2 spike. Generated by immunoSEQ multiplex PCR, the TCRdb table keeps only in-frame clones and is missing some. This sample has some 500,000 clones; nearly 90% occur once, and the top ten carry over 2%. Study outcomes and limitations: People who got the vaccine or the placebo had similar non-spike TCR breadth.

The sequence was obtained from a person aged 18 to 65 who received the Ad26.COV2.S COVID-19 vaccine or a placebo. The sample consisted of peripheral blood, taken in a trial of Ad26.COV2.S vaccine versus placebo. The gene calls are TRBV27 and TRBJ1-1; D unclear. The chain's CDR3 is CASSLRGSLTEAFF. In DNA, the CDR3 is TGTGCCAGCAGTTTAAGAGGTTCCCTCACTGAAGCTTTCTTT.